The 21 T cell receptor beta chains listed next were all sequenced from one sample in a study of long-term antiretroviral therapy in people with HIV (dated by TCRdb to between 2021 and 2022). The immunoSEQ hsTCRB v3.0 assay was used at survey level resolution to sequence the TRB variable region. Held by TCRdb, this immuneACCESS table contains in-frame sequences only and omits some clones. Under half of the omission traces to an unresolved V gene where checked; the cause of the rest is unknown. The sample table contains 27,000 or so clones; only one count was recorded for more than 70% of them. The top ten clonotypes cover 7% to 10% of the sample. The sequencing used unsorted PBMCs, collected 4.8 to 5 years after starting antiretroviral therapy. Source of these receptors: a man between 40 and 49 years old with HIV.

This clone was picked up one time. The CDR3 spells CASSWPERLLNTGELFF. CDR3 bases: TGTGCCAGCAGCTGGCCTGAGCGGCTCTTGAACACCGGGGAGCTGTTTTTT. The V and J genes are TRBV7-2 and TRBJ2-2, with a weak D call TRBD2 (5 bases). Germline loops: CDR1 SGHTA, CDR2 FQGNSA. With 4 bases removed from V and 1 base from J, the gap between germline ends came to 16 bases. This CDR3 is 17 amino acids long.

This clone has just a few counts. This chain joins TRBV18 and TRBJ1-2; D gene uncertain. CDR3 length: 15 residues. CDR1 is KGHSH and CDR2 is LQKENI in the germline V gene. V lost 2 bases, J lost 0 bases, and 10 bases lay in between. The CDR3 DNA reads TGTGCCAGCTCACCAGGCCCAGGAGCTAACTATGGCTACACCTTC. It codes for CASSPGPGANYGYTF.

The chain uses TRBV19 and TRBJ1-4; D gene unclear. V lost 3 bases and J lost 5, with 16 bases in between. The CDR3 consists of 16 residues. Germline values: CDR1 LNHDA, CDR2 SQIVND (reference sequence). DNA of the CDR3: TGTGCCAGTAGTATCGGGCAGATTGACGGCAATGAAAAACTGTTTTTT. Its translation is CASSIGQIDGNEKLFF. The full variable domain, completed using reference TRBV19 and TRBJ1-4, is DGGITQSPKYLFRKEGQNVTLSCEQNLNHDAMYWYRQDPGQGLRLIYYSQIVNDFQKGDIAEGYSVSREKKESFPLTVTSAQKNPTAFYLCASSIGQIDGNEKLFFGSGTQLSVL.

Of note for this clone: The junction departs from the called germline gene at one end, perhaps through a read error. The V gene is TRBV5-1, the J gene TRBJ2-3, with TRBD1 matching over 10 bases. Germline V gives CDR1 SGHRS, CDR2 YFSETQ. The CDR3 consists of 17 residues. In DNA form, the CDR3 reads TGCGCCAGCAGGTACCAACCGGGACAGGGGACCACACATACGCAGTATTTT. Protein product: CASRYQPGQGTTHTQYF. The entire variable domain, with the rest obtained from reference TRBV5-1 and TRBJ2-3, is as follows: KAGVTQTPRYLIKTRGQQVTLSCSPISGHRSVSWYQQTPGQGLQFLFEYFSETQRNKGNFPGRFSGRQFSNSRSEMNVSTLELGDSALYLCASRYQPGQGTTHTQYFGPGTRLTVL.

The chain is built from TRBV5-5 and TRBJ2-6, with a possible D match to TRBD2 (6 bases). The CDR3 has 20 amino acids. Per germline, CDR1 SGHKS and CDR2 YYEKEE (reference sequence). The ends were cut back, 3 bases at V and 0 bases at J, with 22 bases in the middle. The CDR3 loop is CASSWGVVARDFSGANVLTF. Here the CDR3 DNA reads TGTGCCAGCAGCTGGGGGGTGGTTGCCCGGGACTTCTCTGGGGCCAACGTCCTGACTTTC.

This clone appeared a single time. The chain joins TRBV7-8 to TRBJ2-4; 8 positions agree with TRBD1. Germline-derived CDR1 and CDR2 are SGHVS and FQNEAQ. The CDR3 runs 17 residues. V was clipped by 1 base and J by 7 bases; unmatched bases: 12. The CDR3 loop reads CASSLGTGTQRSNIQYF. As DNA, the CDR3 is TGTGCCAGCAGCTTAGGGACAGGGACCCAACGTTCCAACATTCAGTACTTC.

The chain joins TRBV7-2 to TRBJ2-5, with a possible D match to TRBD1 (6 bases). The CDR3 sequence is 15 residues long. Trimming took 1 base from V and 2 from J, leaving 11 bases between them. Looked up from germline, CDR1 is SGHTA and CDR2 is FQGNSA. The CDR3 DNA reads TGTGCCAGCAGCTTAGGGTGGACAGTTCAAGAGACCCAGTACTTC. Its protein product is CASSLGWTVQETQYF.

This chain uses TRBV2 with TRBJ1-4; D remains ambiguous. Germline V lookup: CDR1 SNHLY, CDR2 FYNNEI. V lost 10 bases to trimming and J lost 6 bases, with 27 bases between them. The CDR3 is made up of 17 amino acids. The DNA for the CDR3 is TGTGCCACAAACGACAATGTCTTTATGAGGGAAGATGAAAAACTGTTTTTT. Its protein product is CATNDNVFMREDEKLFF.

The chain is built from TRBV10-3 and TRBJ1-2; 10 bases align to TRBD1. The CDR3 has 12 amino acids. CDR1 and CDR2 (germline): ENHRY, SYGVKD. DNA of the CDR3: TGTGTTACGACAGGGGGCTTCTATGGCTACACCTTC. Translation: CVTTGGFYGYTF.

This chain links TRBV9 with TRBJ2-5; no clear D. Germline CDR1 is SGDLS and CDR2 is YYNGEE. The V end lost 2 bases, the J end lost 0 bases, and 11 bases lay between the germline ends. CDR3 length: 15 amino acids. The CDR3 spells CASSVTTGYQETQYF. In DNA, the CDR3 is TGTGCCAGCAGCGTGACCACTGGGTACCAAGAGACCCAGTACTTC.

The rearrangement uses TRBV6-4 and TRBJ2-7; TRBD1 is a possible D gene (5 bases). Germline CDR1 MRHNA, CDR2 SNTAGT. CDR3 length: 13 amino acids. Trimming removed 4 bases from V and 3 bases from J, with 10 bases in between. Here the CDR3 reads CASSVQVGYEQYF. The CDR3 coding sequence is TGTGCCAGCAGTGTACAGGTGGGCTACGAGCAGTACTTC.

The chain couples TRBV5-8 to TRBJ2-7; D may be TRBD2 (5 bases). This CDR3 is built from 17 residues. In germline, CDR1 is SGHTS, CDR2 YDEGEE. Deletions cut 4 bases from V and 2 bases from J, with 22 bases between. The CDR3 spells CASSPTELGSSPYEQYF. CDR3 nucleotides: TGTGCCAGCAGCCCCACCGAACTAGGTTCGTCACCCTACGAGCAGTACTTC.

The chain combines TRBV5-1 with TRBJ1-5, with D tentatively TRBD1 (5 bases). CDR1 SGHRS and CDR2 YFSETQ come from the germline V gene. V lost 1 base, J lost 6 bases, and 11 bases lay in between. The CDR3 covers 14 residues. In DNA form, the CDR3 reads TGCGCCAGCAGCTTGAATGGGGCGGGTCAGCCCCAGCATTTT. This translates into CASSLNGAGQPQHF.

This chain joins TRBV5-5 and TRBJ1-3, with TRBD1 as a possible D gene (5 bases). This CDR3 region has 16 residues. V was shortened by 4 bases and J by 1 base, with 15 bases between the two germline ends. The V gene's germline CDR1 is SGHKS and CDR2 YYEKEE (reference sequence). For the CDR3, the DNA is TGTGCCAGCAGCCCCACGACGGGGGGATCTGGAAACACCATATATTTT. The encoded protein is CASSPTTGGSGNTIYF.

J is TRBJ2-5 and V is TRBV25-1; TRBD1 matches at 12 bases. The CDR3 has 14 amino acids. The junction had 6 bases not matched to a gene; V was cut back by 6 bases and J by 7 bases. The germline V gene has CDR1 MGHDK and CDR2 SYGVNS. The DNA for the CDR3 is TGTGCCAGCAGGGGACAGGGGGCGAAAGCGACCCAGTACTTC. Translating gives CASRGQGAKATQYF.

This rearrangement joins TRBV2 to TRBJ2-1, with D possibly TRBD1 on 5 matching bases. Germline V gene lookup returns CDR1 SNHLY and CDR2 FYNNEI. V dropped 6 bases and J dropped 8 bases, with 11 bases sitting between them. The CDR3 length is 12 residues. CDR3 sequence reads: CASRAQAHEQFF. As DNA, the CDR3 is TGTGCCAGCAGGGCACAGGCCCATGAGCAGTTCTTC.

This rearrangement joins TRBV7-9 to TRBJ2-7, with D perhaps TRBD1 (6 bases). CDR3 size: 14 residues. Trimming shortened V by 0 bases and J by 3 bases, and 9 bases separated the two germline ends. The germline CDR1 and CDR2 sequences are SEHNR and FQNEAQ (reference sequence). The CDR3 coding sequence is TGTGCCAGCAGCTTAGCAGGACAGTACTACGAGCAGTACTTC. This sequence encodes CASSLAGQYYEQYF.

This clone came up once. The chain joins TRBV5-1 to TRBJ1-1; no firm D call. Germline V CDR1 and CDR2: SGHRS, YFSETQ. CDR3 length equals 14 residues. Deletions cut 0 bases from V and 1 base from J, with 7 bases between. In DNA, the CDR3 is TGCGCCAGCAGCTTGGAGCAGAAGAACACTGAAGCTTTCTTT. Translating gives CASSLEQKNTEAFF.

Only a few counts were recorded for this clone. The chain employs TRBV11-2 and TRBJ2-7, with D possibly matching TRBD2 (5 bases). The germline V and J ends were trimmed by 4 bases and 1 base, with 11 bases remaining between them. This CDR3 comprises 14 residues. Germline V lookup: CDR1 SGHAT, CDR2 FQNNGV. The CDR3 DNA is TGTGCCAGCAGCTCCCGACGGGGTTCCTACGAGCAGTACTTC. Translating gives CASSSRRGSYEQYF. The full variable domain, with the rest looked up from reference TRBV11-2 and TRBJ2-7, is EAGVAQSPRYKIIEKRQSVAFWCNPISGHATLYWYQQILGQGPKLLIQFQNNGVVDDSQLPKDRFSAERLKGVDSTLKIQPAKLEDSAVYLCASSSRRGSYEQYFGPGTRLTVT.

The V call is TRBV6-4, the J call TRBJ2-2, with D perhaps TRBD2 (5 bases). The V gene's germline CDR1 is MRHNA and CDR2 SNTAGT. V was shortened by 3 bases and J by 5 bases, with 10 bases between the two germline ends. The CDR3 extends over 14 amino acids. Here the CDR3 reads CASSETSGTGELFF. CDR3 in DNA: TGTGCCAGCAGTGAGACCTCGGGGACCGGGGAGCTGTTTTTT.

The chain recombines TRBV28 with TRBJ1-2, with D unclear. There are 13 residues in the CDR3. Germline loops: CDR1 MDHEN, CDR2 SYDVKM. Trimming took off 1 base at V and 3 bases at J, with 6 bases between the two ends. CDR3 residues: CASSLYTDYGYTF. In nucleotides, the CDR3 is TGTGCCAGCAGTTTATATACGGACTATGGCTACACCTTC.